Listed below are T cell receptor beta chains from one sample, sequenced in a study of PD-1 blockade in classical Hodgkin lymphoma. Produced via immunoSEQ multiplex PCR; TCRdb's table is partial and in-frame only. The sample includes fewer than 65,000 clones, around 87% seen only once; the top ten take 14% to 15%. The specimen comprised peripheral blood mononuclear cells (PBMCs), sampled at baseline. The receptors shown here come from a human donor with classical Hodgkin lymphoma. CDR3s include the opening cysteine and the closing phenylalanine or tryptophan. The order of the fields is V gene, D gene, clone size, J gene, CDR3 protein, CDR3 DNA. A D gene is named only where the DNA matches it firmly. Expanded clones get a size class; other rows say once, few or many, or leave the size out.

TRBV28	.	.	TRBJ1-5	CASSLLAALSGPQHF	TGTGCCAGCAGTTTATTGGCGGCTTTGAGCGGGCCCCAGCATTTT
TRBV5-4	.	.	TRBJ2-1	CASRRGSSYNEQFF	TGTGCCAGCAGACGGGGGTCCTCCTACAATGAGCAGTTCTTC
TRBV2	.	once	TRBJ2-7	CASSAPQGPYEQYF	TGTGCCAGCAGTGCCCCCCAGGGGCCCTACGAGCAGTACTTC
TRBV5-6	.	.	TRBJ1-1	CASSIRQTEAFF	TGTGCCAGCAGCATTCGACAGACTGAAGCTTTCTTT
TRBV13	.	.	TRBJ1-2	CASSTKEGYTF	TGTGCCAGCAGTACAAAAGAAGGCTACACCTTC
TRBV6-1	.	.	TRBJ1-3	CASSPRATGNTIYF	TGTGCCAGCAGCCCCCGGGCGACTGGAAACACCATATATTTT
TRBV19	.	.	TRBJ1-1	CASSIGSTEAFF	TGTGCCAGTAGTATAGGGAGCACTGAAGCTTTCTTT
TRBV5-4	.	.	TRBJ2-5	CASSPTTAPQVAQYF	TGTGCCAGCAGCCCGACTACCGCCCCCCAAGTGGCCCAGTACTTC
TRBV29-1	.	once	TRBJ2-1	CSVGADPYNEQFF	TGCAGCGTTGGGGCAGACCCCTACAATGAGCAGTTCTTC
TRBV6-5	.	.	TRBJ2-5	CASSYEGMGETQYF	TGTGCCAGCAGTTACGAGGGGATGGGGGAGACCCAGTACTTC
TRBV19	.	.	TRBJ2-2	CASSLVGTRNGELFF	TGTGCCAGTAGTCTAGTCGGGACTCGGAACGGGGAGCTGTTTTTT
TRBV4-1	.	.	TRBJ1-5	CASSQEDSYGNQPQHF	TGCGCCAGCAGCCAAGAAGACAGCTATGGGAATCAGCCCCAGCATTTT
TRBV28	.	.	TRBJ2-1	CASSLAGAYNEQFF	TGTGCCAGCAGTTTAGCGGGGGCTTACAATGAGCAGTTCTTC
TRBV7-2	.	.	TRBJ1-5	CASSLGGYQPQHF	TGTGCCAGCAGCTTAGGGGGCTATCAGCCCCAGCATTTT
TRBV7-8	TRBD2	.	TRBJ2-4	CASSLVVSGLDLAKNIQYF	TGTGCCAGCAGCTTAGTGGTATCGGGACTAGACCTAGCCAAAAACATTCAGTACTTC
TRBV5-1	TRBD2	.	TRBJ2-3	CASSLAPAAGTTTDTQYF	TGCGCCAGCAGCTTGGCCCCTGCAGCCGGGACTACTACAGATACGCAGTATTTT
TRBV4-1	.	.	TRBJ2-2	CASSPMRGELFF	TGCGCCAGCAGCCCCATGCGCGGGGAGCTGTTTTTT
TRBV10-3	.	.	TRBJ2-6	CAISESPGVGANVLTF	TGTGCCATCAGTGAGTCCCCAGGGGTTGGGGCCAACGTCCTGACTTTC
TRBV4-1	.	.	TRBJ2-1	CASSQRIGRTKFF	TGCGCCAGCAGCCAACGAATCGGGAGAACGAAGTTCTTC
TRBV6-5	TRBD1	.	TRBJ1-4	CASSHRRGNEKLFF	TGTGCCAGCAGTCACCGCAGGGGGAATGAAAAACTGTTTTTT
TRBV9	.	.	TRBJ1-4	CASSSGVMNEKLFF	TGTGCCAGCAGCTCTGGGGTTATGAATGAAAAACTGTTTTTT
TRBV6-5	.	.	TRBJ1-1	CASSYLQGTEAFF	TGTGCCAGCAGTTACCTACAGGGCACTGAAGCTTTCTTT
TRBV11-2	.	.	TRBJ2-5	CASSISTGPGQETQYF	TGTGCCAGCAGCATATCGACAGGACCGGGTCAAGAGACCCAGTACTTC
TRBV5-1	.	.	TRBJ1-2	CASSLGSALDVDGYTF	TGCGCCAGCAGCTTGGGTTCAGCTCTTGATGTAGATGGCTACACCTTC
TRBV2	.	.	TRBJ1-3	CASHGNTIYF	TGTGCCAGCCATGGAAACACCATATATTTT
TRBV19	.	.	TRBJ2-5	CASSNPRGRQETQYF	TGTGCCAGTAGTAATCCGCGGGGACGCCAAGAGACCCAGTACTTC
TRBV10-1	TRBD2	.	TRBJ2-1	CASSLSGGANEQFF	TGCGCCAGCAGCCTTAGCGGGGGGGCCAATGAGCAGTTCTTC
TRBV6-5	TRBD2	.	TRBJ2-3	CASSVLAGGQDTQYF	TGTGCCAGCAGTGTACTAGCGGGGGGGCAAGATACGCAGTATTTT
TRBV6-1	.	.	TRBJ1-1	CASSKGWGTEAFF	TGTGCCAGCAGCAAGGGATGGGGCACTGAAGCTTTCTTT
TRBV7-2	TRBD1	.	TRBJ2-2	CASRFGTGVSGELFF	TGTGCCAGCAGGTTTGGGACAGGGGTTTCCGGGGAGCTGTTTTTT
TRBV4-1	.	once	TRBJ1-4	CASSQDRRQEKLFF	TGCGCCAGCAGCCAAGATAGGAGGCAAGAAAAACTGTTTTTT
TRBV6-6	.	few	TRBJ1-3	CASGAGNTIYF	TGTGCCAGCGGGGCTGGAAACACCATATATTTT
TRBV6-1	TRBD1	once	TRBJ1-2	CASSESGTGDYGYTF	TGTGCCAGCAGTGAATCCGGGACAGGGGACTATGGCTACACCTTC
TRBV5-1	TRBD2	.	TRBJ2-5	CASNPVAGGQETQYF	TGCGCCAGCAATCCGGTAGCGGGGGGGCAAGAGACCCAGTACTTC
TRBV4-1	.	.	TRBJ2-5	CASSQDRMVGGTQYF	TGCGCCAGCAGCCAAGATCGGATGGTAGGGGGGACCCAGTACTTC
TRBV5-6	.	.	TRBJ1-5	CASSLGPGGNQPQHF	TGTGCCAGCAGCTTGGGCCCCGGGGGCAATCAGCCCCAGCATTTT
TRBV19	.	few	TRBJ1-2	CASSIFAHGYTF	TGTGCCAGTAGTATATTCGCCCATGGCTACACCTTC
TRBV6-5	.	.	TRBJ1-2	CASSYTYVGFEGYTF	TGTGCCAGCAGTTACACCTACGTAGGGTTTGAAGGCTACACCTTC
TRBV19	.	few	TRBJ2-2	CASRSSLAGLRDFGELFF	TGTGCCAGTAGAAGCAGCCTAGCAGGGCTCCGGGACTTCGGGGAGCTGTTTTTT
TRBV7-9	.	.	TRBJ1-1	CASSLSIGQLGEAFF	TGTGCCAGCAGCTTATCAATCGGGCAGCTTGGTGAAGCTTTCTTT
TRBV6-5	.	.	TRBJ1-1	CASSGPMNTEAFF	TGTGCCAGCAGCGGACCGATGAACACTGAAGCTTTCTTT
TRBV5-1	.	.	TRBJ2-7	CASGTLGNSYEQYF	TGCGCCAGCGGAACTTTAGGGAACTCCTACGAGCAGTACTTC
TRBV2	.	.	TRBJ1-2	CASSDYRTLNYGYTF	TGTGCCAGCAGTGATTACAGGACACTAAACTATGGCTACACCTTC
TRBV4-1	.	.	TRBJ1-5	CASSQGAVDSNQPQHF	TGCGCCAGCAGCCAAGGGGCAGTAGATAGCAATCAGCCCCAGCATTTT
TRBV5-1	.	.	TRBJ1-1	CASSLGGLGNTEAFF	TGCGCCAGCAGCTTGGGGGGTTTAGGGAACACTGAAGCTTTCTTT
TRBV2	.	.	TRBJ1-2	CASSDYRAGNYGYTF	TGTGCCAGCAGTGACTATAGGGCAGGCAACTATGGCTACACCTTC
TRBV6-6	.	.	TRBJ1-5	CASRQTGGPQHF	TGTGCCAGCAGGCAGACAGGCGGTCCCCAGCATTTT
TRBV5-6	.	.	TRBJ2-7	CASTPGGVSYEQYF	TGTGCCAGCACTCCAGGGGGGGTCTCCTACGAGCAGTACTTC
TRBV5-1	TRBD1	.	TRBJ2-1	CASTETGSGNEQFF	TGCGCCAGCACCGAGACAGGGTCAGGGAATGAGCAGTTCTTC
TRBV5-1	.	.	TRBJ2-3	CASSLRGAITDTQYF	TGCGCCAGCAGCTTGCGAGGGGCGATCACAGATACGCAGTATTTT
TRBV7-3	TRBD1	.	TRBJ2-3	CASSSQGAADTQYF	TGTGCCAGCAGCTCCCAGGGGGCAGCAGATACGCAGTATTTT
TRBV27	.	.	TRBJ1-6	CASSLMGGNSPLHF	TGTGCCAGCAGTTTAATGGGGGGGAATTCACCCCTCCACTTT
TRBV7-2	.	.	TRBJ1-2	CASSVTRDRLYGYTF	TGTGCCAGCAGCGTTACCCGGGACCGACTTTATGGCTACACCTTC
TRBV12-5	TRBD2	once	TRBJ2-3	CASGPTSGGVTDTQYF	TGTGCTAGTGGGCCAACGAGCGGGGGGGTCACAGATACGCAGTATTTT
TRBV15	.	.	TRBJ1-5	CATSRRRIYSNQPQHF	TGTGCCACCAGCAGACGTAGGATTTATAGCAATCAGCCCCAGCATTTT
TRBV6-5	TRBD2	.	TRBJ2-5	CASRISGAGEETQYF	TGTGCCAGCAGGATTAGCGGGGCCGGGGAGGAGACCCAGTACTTC
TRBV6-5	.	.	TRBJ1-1	CASSYLGLGTEAFF	TGTGCCAGCAGTTACTTGGGTTTAGGGACTGAAGCTTTCTTT
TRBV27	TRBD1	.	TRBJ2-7	CASGDRDHEQYF	TGTGCCTCAGGGGACAGGGATCACGAGCAGTACTTC
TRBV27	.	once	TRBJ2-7	CASSPTQGYYYEQYF	TGTGCCAGCAGCCCTACCCAGGGATATTACTACGAGCAGTACTTC